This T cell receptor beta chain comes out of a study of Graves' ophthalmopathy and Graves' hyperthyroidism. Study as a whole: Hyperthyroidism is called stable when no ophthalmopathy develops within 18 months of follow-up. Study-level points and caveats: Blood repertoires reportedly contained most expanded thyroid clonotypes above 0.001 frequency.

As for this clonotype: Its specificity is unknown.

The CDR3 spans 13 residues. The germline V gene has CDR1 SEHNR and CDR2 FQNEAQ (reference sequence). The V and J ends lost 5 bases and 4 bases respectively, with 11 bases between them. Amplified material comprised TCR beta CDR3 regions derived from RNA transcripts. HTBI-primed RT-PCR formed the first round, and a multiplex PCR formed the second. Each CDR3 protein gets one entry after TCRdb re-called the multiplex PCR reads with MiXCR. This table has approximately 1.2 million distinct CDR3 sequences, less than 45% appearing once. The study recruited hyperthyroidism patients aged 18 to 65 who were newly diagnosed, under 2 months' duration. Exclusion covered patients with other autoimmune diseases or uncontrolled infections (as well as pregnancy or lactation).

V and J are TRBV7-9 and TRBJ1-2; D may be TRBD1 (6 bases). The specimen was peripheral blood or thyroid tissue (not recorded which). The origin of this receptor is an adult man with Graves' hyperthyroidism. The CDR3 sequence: CASSTTGIYGYTF. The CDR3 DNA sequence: TGTGCCAGCAGCACCACAGGGATCTATGGCTACACCTTC.